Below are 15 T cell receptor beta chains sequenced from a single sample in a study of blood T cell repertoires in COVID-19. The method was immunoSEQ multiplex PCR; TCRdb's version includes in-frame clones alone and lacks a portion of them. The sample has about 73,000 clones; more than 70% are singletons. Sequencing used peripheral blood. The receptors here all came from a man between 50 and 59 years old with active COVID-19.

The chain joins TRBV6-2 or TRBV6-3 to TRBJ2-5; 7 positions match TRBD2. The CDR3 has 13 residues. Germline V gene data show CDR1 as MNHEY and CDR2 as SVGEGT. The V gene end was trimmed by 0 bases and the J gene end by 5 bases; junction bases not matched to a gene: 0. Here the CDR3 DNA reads TGTGCCAGCAGTTACTCCGGGGGGGAGACCCAGTACTTC. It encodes CASSYSGGETQYF.

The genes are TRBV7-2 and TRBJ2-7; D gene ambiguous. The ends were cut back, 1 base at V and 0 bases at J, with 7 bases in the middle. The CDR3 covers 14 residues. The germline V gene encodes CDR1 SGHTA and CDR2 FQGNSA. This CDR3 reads CASSLEWSSYEQYF. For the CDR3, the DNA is TGTGCCAGCAGCTTAGAGTGGAGCTCCTACGAGCAGTACTTC.

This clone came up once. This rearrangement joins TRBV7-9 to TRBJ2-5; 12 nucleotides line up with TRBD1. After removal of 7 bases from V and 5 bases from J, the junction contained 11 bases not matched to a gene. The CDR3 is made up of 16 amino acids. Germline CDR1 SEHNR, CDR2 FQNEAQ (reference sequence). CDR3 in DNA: TGTGCCAGCAACCCACCGGGACAGGGGGCCTGGGAGACCCAGTACTTC. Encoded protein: CASNPPGQGAWETQYF. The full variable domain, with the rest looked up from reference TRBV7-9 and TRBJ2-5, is DTGVSQNPRHKITKRGQNVTFRCDPISEHNRLYWYRQTLGQGPEFLTYFQNEAQLEKSRLLSDRFSAERPKGSFSTLEIQRTEQGDSAMYLCASNPPGQGAWETQYFGPGTRLLVL.

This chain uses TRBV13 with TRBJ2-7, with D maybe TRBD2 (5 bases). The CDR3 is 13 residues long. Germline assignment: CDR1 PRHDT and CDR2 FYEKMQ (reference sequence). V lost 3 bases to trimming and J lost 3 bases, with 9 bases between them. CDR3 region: CASSFSGNYEQYF. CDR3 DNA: TGTGCCAGCAGCTTTTCCGGGAACTACGAGCAGTACTTC.

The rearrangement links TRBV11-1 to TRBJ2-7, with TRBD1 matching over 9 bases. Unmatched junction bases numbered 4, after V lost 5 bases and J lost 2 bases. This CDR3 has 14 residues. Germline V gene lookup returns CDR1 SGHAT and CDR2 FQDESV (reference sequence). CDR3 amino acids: CASSAHRGPYEQYF. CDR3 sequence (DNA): TGTGCCAGCAGCGCCCACAGGGGGCCCTACGAGCAGTACTTC.

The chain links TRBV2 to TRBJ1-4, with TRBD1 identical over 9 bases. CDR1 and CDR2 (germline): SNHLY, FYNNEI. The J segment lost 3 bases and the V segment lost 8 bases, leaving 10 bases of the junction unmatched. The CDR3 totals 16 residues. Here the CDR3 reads CASGHRGRGANEKLFF. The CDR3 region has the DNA TGTGCCAGCGGACACAGGGGGCGCGGAGCTAATGAAAAACTGTTTTTT.

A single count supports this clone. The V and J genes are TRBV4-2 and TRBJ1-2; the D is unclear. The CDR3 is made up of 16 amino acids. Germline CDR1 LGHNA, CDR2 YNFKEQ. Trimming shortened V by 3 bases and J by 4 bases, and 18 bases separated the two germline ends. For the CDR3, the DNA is TGTGCCAGCAGCCACGACTTGGGCAGAGCGGCCTATGGCTACACCTTC. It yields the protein CASSHDLGRAAYGYTF.

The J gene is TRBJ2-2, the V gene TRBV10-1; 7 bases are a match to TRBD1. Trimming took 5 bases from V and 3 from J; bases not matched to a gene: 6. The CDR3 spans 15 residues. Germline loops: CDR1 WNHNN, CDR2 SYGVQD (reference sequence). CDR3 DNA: TGCGCCAGCAGTACCACAGGGGATCACACCGGGGAGCTGTTTTTT. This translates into CASSTTGDHTGELFF.

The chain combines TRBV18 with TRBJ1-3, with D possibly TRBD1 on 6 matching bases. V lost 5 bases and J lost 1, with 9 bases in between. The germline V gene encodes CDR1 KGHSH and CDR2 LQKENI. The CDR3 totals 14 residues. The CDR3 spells CASSAGVSGNTIYF. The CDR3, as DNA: TGTGCCAGCTCAGCAGGGGTTTCTGGAAACACCATATATTTT.

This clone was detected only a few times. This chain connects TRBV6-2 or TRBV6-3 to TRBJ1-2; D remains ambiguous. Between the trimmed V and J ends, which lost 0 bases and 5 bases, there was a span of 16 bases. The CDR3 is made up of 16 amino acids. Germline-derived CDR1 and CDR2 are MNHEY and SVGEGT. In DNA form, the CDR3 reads TGTGCCAGCAGTTACTCCTCTCCGGAGTTCCCTTATGGCTACACCTTC. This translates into CASSYSSPEFPYGYTF.

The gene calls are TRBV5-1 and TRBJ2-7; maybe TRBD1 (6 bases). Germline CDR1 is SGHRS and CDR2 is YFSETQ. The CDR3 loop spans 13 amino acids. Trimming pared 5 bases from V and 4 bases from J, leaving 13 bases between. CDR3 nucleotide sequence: TGCGCCAGCAGAACCGGGACATCTTACGAGCAGTACTTC. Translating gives CASRTGTSYEQYF.

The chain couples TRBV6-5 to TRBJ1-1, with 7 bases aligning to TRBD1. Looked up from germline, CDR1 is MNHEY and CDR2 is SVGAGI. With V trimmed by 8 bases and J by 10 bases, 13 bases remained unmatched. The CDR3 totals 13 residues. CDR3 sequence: CASFSDRTYRAFF. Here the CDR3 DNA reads TGTGCCAGCTTTTCGGACAGGACCTACCGAGCTTTCTTT.

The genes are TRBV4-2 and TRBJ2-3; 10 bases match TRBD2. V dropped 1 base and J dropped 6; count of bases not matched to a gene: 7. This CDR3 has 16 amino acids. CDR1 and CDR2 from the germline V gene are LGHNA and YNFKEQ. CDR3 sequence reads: CASSQGSGGAPDTQYF. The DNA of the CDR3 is TGTGCCAGCAGCCAAGGAAGCGGGGGGGCCCCTGATACGCAGTATTTT.

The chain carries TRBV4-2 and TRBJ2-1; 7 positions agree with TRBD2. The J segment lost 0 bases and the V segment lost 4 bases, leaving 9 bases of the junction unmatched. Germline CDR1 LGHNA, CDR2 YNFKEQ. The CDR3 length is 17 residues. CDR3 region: CASSPETLAVSYNEQFF. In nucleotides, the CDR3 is TGTGCCAGCAGCCCAGAAACCCTAGCGGTCTCCTACAATGAGCAGTTCTTC.

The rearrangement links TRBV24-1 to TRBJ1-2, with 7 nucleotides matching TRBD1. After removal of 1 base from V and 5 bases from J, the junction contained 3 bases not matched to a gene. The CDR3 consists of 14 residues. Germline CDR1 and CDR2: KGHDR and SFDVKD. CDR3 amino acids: CATSDFGTDYGYTF. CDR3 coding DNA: TGTGCCACCAGTGATTTCGGGACAGATTATGGCTACACCTTC.